Following are 9 T cell receptor beta chains from one sample sequenced in a study of post-analysis software for immune sequencing data. Broader study findings: Patients had higher frequencies than controls of about 5 TRBV segments, including TRBV5-6, TRBV5-1 and TRBV20-1.

Unique-molecular-identifier-tagged TCR beta cDNA libraries were used. TCRdb recomputed calls from the PCR reads with MiXCR, one row per CDR3 protein. The table has 450,000 to 650,000 distinct CDR3 sequences, roughly 47% seen once. Their antigen targets remain unknown. The source material was blood. The receptor set was obtained from a girl aged 10-17 years with multiple sclerosis.

This clonotype has only one observation. CDR3 in amino acids: CASSLRGHKRRGDFEQFF. The DNA for the CDR3 is TGTGCCAGCAGCTTAAGGGGCCATAAGAGGCGGGGGGATTTTGAGCAGTTCTTC. The chain employs TRBV11-2 and TRBJ2-1; TRBD2 aligns across 8 bases. The germline V gene has CDR1 SGHAT and CDR2 FQNNGV. The J segment lost 9 bases and the V segment lost 2 bases, leaving 18 bases of the junction unmatched. The CDR3 runs 18 residues.

CDR3 protein: CSVESGTGPYEQYF. The CDR3 DNA sequence: TGCAGCGTTGAATCCGGGACAGGCCCCTACGAGCAGTACTTC. The chain combines TRBV29-1 with TRBJ2-7, with TRBD1 matching over 8 bases. J was trimmed by 2 bases and V by 2 bases; bases with no gene match: 5. This CDR3 spans 14 amino acids. Germline CDR1 reads SQVTM; CDR2 reads ANQGSEA.

V usage is TRBV5-5 and J usage is TRBJ2-1; D call uncertain. From germline, CDR1 is SGHKS and CDR2 YYEKEE (reference sequence). This CDR3 comprises 13 residues. V was trimmed by 2 bases and J by 7 bases, leaving 10 bases between them. The CDR3 is CASSFPHGNEQFF. Written as DNA, the CDR3 is TGTGCCAGCAGCTTCCCACATGGGAATGAGCAGTTCTTC.

V is TRBV7-8 and J is TRBJ1-1, with a possible D match to TRBD1 (5 bases). Trimming shortened V by 3 bases and J by 4 bases, and 18 bases separated the two germline ends. CDR3 length: 16 amino acids. CDR1 and CDR2 (germline): SGHVS, FQNEAQ. CDR3: CASSFGTRGRSTEAFF. The CDR3, as DNA: TGTGCCAGCAGCTTTGGGACCAGAGGTCGAAGCACTGAAGCTTTCTTT.

The gene calls are TRBV12-3 or TRBV12-4 and TRBJ1-2; 8 bases fit TRBD1. This CDR3 comprises 22 residues. V shed 2 bases and J 6 bases; nucleotides not matched to a gene: 29. CDR3 sequence reads: CASSLRPGDRFLDWEGVHGYTF. In DNA form, the CDR3 reads TGTGCCAGCAGTTTACGGCCGGGGGACAGGTTCTTAGATTGGGAGGGGGTTCATGGCTACACCTTC.

This chain joins TRBV5-1 and TRBJ2-5; D not certain. V lost 0 bases and J lost 3, with 6 bases in between. The germline gives CDR1 SGHRS, CDR2 YFSETQ. The CDR3 length is 13 residues. The CDR3, as DNA: TGCGCCAGCAGCTTGGAACCGAAAGAGACCCAGTACTTC. Translation gives CASSLEPKETQYF.

The V and J genes are TRBV6-4 and TRBJ2-1; 9 bases are shared with TRBD2. Germline V lookup: CDR1 MRHNA, CDR2 SNTAGT. The junction had 7 bases not matched to a gene; V was cut back by 7 bases and J by 3 bases. The CDR3 extends over 15 amino acids. CDR3 residues: CASTKLAGDYNEQFF. CDR3 nucleotides: TGTGCCAGCACCAAGTTAGCGGGAGACTACAATGAGCAGTTCTTC.

The chain carries TRBV6-1 and TRBJ2-7; 7 bases fit TRBD1. V shed 7 bases and J 0 bases; nucleotides not matched to a gene: 9. The CDR3 consists of 15 residues. The germline gives CDR1 MNHNS, CDR2 SASEGT. CDR3 region: CASTVGQVSSYEQYF. CDR3 DNA: TGTGCCAGCACTGTCGGACAGGTGAGCTCCTACGAGCAGTACTTC.

The rearrangement links TRBV20-1 to TRBJ2-5, with 8 bases identical to TRBD1. V was pared by 3 bases and J by 4 bases, with 13 bases of the junction left unmatched. The CDR3 runs 16 residues. From germline, CDR1 is DFQATT and CDR2 SNEGSKA (reference sequence). The CDR3: CSARWTGRAGGETQYF. Here the CDR3 DNA reads TGCAGTGCTAGGTGGACAGGGCGGGCGGGTGGAGAGACCCAGTACTTC.